The T cell receptor beta chain under discussion was sequenced for a study of cytomegalovirus exposure and HLA in healthy donors listed by TCRdb under 2017. A note on the overall study: In an earlier analysis of under 750 of the donors, 250 to 300 Gb of sequence data and 117 million unique TCR beta sequences from 150 million to 200 million T cells were reported. To decide whether each TCR beta V gene segment behaved as functional or pseudogenic, an earlier analysis of 587 of the donors relied on high-throughput TCR beta sequencing. Every discovery cohort repertoire had been produced on one sequencing platform. Typing coverage varied by locus: roughly 629-630 donors for A, B, C, DRB1 and DQB1; around 560 for DQA1; about 590 for DPA1; 450 to 480 for DPB1. High-throughput TCR immunosequencing, statistical association of individual TCRs with disease status, and machine learning were combined to predict cytomegalovirus infection status. Roughly five DR-DQ haplotypes were handled as single units for association and clustering because linkage in the cohort was strong. Donor age, sex, ethnicity and CMV serostatus were collected together with the repertoire data. Across some 400 genotyped donors of the cohort, an average of about 220,000 unique TCR beta nucleotide sequences per donor were sequenced, and approximately 17% of those sequences were non-productive. The study was designed to test whether signatures of past pathogen exposure could be identified by cataloging public T cell receptors. Class I and class II HLA loci were covered by the typing at four-digit resolution. In a later genetic analysis, genome-wide SNP genotypes for about 55% of the 666 donors were used, and that subset was treated as a discovery cohort. Along with the approximately 620-subject first cohort, a separate validation cohort of over a hundred different subjects was used. The study used immunosequencing to profile the T cell repertoires of about 670 subjects and linked those repertoires to cytomegalovirus serostatus. The later analysis used no new phenotypic data to find candidate immune exposures, relying instead on TCR beta sequences and their occurrence across donors. Of the approximately 400 genotyped donors, over 65% fell in the genetic ancestry cluster associated with self-reported Caucasian donors. To study patterns of TCR occurrence, a later analysis re-analyzed previously published TCR beta repertoires from just over 650 donors and added high-resolution HLA genotyping. An early release that covered fewer than 750 HLA-typed donors contained around 300 gigabases of sequencing data and about 93 million unique TCR sequences.

Library preparation employed the immunoSEQ multiplex PCR assay. For the multiplex PCR, a mixture combining 60 forward primers for TCR Vbeta segments and 13 reverse primers for TCR Jbeta segments was used. The CDR3 region of rearranged TCR beta genes was amplified from genomic DNA with a multiplex PCR assay. The amplified TCR beta libraries were sequenced on the Illumina HiSeq System as 87-base-pair reads. The authors' analysis ran thus. Across the 700 or so repertoires, a later analysis counted approximately 83 million unique TCR beta chains, around 10 million of which were shared by at least two donors. A nearest-neighbor algorithm error-corrected the raw reads and collapsed the reads into unique sequences, merging closely related sequences to remove PCR and sequencing errors. CDR3 sequences were aligned to IMGT reference sequences to assign V, D and J gene segments. For a sequence to be retained, a match of at least six nucleotides was required to both a V gene segment and a J gene segment. A rearrangement was called productive if the CDR3 had no stop codons and remained in frame with V and J, and every other rearrangement was called non-productive. Following IMGT convention, CDR3 was defined as the stretch from the second conserved V-encoded cysteine up to the conserved J-encoded phenylalanine. In an earlier analysis of more than 550 of the donors, sequences lacking an unambiguous match to a single V gene segment were excluded. An earlier analysis of roughly 590 of the donors called V segments functional above 56.7% productive rearrangements and segregating when the between-donor standard deviation exceeded 5%. A statistical classification framework was developed to diagnose cytomegalovirus status using the catalog of TCR beta chain sequences. In a later analysis, V and J genes were assigned by comparing TCR nucleotide sequences against IMGT/GENE-DB human TR gene sequences. In a later analysis, CDR3 sequences and most-parsimonious VDJ recombination scenarios were assigned using the TCRdist pipeline. In a later analysis, every TCR beta chain was defined by the combination of its CDR3 amino acid sequence and its V-gene family, and reads without a unique V-gene family were dropped. As a way to deal with suspected cross-contamination and a sequencing artifact, a later analysis dropped hundreds of nucleotide sequences that were highly shared and had low generation probability. For each public chain, a later analysis derived a clonal expansion index from normalized ranks of inferred template counts within each repertoire. A later analysis computed generation probabilities with a VDJ recombination model fitted to out-of-frame rearrangements, and checked the results against IGoR. Hypergeometric tests were used in a later analysis to score TCR-TCR, TCR-HLA and TCR-CMV co-occurrence, with a repertoire-size bias correction applied to the TCR pairs. To estimate false discovery rates, a later analysis permuted the HLA or CMV assignments 20 times. In a later analysis, co-occurring TCRs were grouped using DBSCAN, and TCRdist sequence similarity was added for clustering within HLA-allele-positive subsets. Co-occurrence clustering excluded repertoires with fewer than 30,000 or more than 120,000 public chains, plus five with anomalous nucleotide sharing. Drawn from immuneACCESS, this table holds only the in-frame rearrangements with V and J called that TCRdb kept. Clones are partly lost; checked studies trace under half to an unresolved V gene and leave the rest unexplained. V, J and clone size reflect that table, while D and trimming were determined from the DNA. The sample table records over 200,000 clones; 85% to 90% of these occur just once. Approximately 1% of the sample is held by the ten biggest clonotypes.

The cohort was made up of 500 to 850 healthy bone marrow donors. At the time of sampling, all cohort members were nominally healthy, though unrecorded immune exposures were likely present. The donor was CMV seronegative and was included in the group of a few hundred seronegative cohort members. Each donor provided a peripheral blood sample, and peripheral blood mononuclear cells were used for TCR beta sequencing. Genomic DNA was extracted from the blood cell samples with the Qiagen DNeasy Blood Extraction Kit. According to the germline V gene, CDR1 reads LGHNA and CDR2 reads YSLEER. Spanning cysteine to phenylalanine, the CDR3 consists of 16 amino acids. The DNA shown is the 48-base CDR3, in frame from base 1. V drops 1 base and J drops 7 bases, leaving 16 bases in between. Study-level results and caveats: In a later analysis, HLA-associated TCR beta chains showed more clonal expansion and lower generation probabilities than non-associated chains that were equally common. The only immune exposure information available for the cohort was CMV serostatus. In an earlier analysis of 587 of the donors, most TCR beta V segments appeared in productive rearrangements about 90% or about 30% of the time, broadly matching IMGT annotations. In vitro tests confirmed that three of the cytomegalovirus-associated TCR beta chains recognize cytomegalovirus antigens. A further reported finding was that TCR beta sequences accurately predicted the HLA-A and HLA-B alleles for most subjects in the first cohort. According to a later genetic analysis, donors in an Asian-associated ancestry cluster had fewer N-insertions in productive TCRs than the roughly 700-donor mean. The classifier was reported to diagnose cytomegalovirus status with high specificity and sensitivity in both the original cohort and the validation cohort. In a later analysis, TCR association rates were found to vary across HLA loci, with the most associated TCRs seen for DRB1 alleles and the fewest for HLA-C alleles. The cohort was sequenced for TCR beta chains only, and without alpha or paired-chain data the features that could be detected were limited. Most TCR sequences were seen in very few donors, while some public TCRs were found in many individuals. V-gene and J-gene trimming of TCR beta chains was associated with a missense DCLRE1C variant in a later genetic analysis, and the association was replicated in an independent cohort. When HLA alleles, especially DR and DQ, strongly co-occurred, attributing TCR associations to individual alleles was difficult. Because HLA typing was missing for some donors at each locus, association tests included only the typed subset. Sequencing depth was assumed to be roughly uniform across donors in the presence/absence analyses, though that assumption may not hold. A cluster of highly shared sequence variants was judged likely to be a technical artifact of the sequencing pipeline. Several of the top co-occurrence clusters appeared to be linked to parvovirus B19, influenza, CMV and Epstein-Barr virus, according to a later analysis. Because counts were too low, roughly 18 rarely observed V segments, including chromosome 9 orphons, were left out of the earlier analysis of some 640 of the donors. A later analysis found that most CMV-associated TCR beta chains appeared HLA-restricted, with HLA associations seemingly driven largely by CMV exposure. The study listed approximately 150 TCR beta chains as associated with cytomegalovirus. Correlated functional status among segregating V segments might be attributable to linkage disequilibrium, but an unknown experimental factor could not be ruled out. At a false discovery rate of 0.05, a later analysis linked 16,951 TCR beta sequences to specific HLA alleles. According to the authors, the approach could potentially be generalized to other disease states and immunological phenotypes. Some IMGT-functional V segments, including TRBV6-2 and TRBV6-3, could not be told apart with the 87-base-pair reads, so those segments were excluded.

A remark on this clone: Its cognate antigen has yet to be identified. No much larger clone exists at a distance of one base, and base qualities are not known.

Sequenced: PBMCs. The V and J genes are TRBV4-3 and TRBJ1-4; D gene: possibly TRBD1, on 5 matching bases. This TCR derives from a young woman in good health and CMV-seronegative. The nucleotide sequence is given as TGCGCCAGCAGCCAAGGCAACCGGGACTGGGGTGAAAAACTGTTTTTT. Translated, it reads CASSQGNRDWGEKLFF.